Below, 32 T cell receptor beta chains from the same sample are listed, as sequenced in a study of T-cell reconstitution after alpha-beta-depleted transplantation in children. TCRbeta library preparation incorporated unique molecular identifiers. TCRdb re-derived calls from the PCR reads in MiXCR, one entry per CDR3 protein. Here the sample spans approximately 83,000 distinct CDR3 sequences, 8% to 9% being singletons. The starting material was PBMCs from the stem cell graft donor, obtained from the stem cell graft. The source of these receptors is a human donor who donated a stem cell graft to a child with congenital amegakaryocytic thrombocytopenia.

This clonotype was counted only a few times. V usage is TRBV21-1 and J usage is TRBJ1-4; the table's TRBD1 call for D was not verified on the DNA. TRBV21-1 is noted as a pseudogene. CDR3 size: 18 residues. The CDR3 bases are TGTGCCAGCAGCAAACGACCCCTTTTTACACGCAAGTATGAAAAACTGTTTTTT. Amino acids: CASSKRPLFTRKYEKLFF.

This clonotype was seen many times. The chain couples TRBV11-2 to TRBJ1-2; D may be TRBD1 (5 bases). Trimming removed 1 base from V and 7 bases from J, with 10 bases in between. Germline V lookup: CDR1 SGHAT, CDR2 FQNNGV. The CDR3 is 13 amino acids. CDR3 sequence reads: CASSLAGGLGYTF. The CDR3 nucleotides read TGTGCCAGCAGCTTAGCGGGGGGACTTGGCTACACCTTC.

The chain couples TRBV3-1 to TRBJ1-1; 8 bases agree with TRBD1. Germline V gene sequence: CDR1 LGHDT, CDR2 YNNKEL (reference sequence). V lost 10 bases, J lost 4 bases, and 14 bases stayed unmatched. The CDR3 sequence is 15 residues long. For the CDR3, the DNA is TGTGCCACCTGCTTAAGACAGGGGCCCAGCACTGAAGCTTTCTTT. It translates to CATCLRQGPSTEAFF.

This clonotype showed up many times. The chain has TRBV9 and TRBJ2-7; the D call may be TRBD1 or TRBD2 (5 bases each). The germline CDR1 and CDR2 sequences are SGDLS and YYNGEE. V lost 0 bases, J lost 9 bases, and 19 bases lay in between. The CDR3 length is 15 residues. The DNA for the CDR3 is TGTGCCAGCAGCGTAGATTCAGGGTTCCGGGGTGGGCAGTACTTC. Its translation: CASSVDSGFRGGQYF.

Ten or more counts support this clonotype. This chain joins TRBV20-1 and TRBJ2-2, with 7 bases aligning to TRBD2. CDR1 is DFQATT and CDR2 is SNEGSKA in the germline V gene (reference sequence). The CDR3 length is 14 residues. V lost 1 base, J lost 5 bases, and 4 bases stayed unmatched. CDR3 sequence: CSARGGRATGELFF. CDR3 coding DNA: TGCAGTGCTAGAGGAGGGAGGGCTACCGGGGAGCTGTTTTTT.

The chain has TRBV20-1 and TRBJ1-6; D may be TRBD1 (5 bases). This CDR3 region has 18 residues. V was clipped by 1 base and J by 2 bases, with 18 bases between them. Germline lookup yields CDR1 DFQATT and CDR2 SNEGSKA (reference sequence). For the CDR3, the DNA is TGCAGTGCTAGAGGGGGTGGGGGGATGGGGCCCTATAATTCACCCCTCCACTTT. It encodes CSARGGGGMGPYNSPLHF.

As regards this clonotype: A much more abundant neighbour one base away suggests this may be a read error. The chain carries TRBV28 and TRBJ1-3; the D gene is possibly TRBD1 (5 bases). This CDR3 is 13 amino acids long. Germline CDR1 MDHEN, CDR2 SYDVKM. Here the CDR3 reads CASSYDSGTTIYF. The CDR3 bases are TGTGCCAGCAGCTACGACAGTGGAACCACCATATATTTT.

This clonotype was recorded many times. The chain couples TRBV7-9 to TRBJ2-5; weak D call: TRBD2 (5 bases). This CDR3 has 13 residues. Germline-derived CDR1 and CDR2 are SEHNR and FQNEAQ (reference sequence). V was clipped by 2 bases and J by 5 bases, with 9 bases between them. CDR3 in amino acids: CASSLPGIETQYF. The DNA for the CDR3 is TGTGCCAGCAGCTTACCCGGGATCGAGACCCAGTACTTC. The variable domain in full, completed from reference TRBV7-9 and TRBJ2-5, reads DTGVSQNPRHKITKRGQNVTFRCDPISEHNRLYWYRQTLGQGPEFLTYFQNEAQLEKSRLLSDRFSAERPKGSFSTLEIQRTEQGDSAMYLCASSLPGIETQYFGPGTRLLVL.

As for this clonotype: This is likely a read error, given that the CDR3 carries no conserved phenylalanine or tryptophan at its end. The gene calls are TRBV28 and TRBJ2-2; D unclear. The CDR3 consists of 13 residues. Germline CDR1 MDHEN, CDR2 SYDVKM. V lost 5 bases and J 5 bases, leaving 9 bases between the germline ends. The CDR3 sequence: CASSVGQTGELFL. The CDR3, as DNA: TGTGCCAGCAGTGTGGGCCAGACCGGGGAGCTGTTTTTG.

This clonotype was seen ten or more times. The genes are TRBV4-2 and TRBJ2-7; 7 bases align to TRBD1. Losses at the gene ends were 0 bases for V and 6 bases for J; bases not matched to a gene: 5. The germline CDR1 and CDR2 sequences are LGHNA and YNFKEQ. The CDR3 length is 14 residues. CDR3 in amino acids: CASSQDPTGPEQYF. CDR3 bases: TGTGCCAGCAGCCAAGATCCGACAGGGCCCGAGCAGTACTTC.

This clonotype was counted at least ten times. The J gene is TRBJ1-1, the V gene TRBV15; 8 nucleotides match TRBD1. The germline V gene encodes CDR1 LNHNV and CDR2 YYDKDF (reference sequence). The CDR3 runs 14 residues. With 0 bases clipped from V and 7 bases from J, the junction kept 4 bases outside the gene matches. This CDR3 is CATSRDQGADEAFF. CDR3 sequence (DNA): TGTGCCACCAGCAGAGATCAGGGGGCGGATGAAGCTTTCTTT.

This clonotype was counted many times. This CDR3 reads CASSLAPGSETQYF. The DNA of the CDR3 is TGTGCCAGCAGCTTGGCCCCGGGAAGCGAGACCCAGTACTTC. This chain uses TRBV5-5 with TRBJ2-5; weak D call: TRBD2 (5 bases). V lost 0 bases and J lost 5, with 11 bases in between. CDR3 length: 14 amino acids. The germline V gene encodes CDR1 SGHKS and CDR2 YYEKEE (reference sequence). The full variable domain, with the rest looked up from reference TRBV5-5 and TRBJ2-5, is DAGVTQSPTHLIKTRGQQVTLRCSPISGHKSVSWYQQVLGQGPQFIFQYYEKEERGRGNFPDRFSARQFPNYSSELNVNALLLGDSALYLCASSLAPGSETQYFGPGTRLLVL.

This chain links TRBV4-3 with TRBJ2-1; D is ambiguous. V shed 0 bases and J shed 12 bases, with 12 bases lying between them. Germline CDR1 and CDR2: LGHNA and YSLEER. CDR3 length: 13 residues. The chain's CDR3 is CASSQDQRFGQFF. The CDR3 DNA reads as TGCGCCAGCAGCCAAGATCAAAGGTTCGGGCAGTTCTTC.

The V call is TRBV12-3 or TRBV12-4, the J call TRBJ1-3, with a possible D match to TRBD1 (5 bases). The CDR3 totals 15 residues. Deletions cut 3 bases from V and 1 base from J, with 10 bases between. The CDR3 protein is CASSLGVLSGNTIYF. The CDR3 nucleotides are TGTGCCAGCAGTTTGGGGGTCTTGTCTGGAAACACCATATATTTT.

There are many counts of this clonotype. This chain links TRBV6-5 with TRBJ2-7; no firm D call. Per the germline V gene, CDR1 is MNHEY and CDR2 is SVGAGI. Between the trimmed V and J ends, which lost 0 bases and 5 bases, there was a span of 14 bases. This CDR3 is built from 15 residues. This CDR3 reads CASSYSLHPTDEQYF. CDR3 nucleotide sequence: TGTGCCAGCAGTTACTCCCTACACCCGACGGACGAGCAGTACTTC.

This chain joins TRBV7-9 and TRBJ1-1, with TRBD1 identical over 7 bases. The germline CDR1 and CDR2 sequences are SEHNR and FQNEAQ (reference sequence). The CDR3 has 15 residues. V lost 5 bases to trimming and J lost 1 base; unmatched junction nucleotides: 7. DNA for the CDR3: TGTGCCAGCAGCCCGAAAGGGACAGCGAACACTGAAGCTTTCTTT. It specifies CASSPKGTANTEAFF.

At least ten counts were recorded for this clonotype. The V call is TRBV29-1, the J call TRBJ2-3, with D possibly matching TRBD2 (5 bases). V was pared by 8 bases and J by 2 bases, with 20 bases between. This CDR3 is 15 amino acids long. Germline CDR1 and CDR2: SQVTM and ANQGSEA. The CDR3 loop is CSIVSTRSVTDTQYF. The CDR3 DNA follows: TGCAGCATTGTGAGTACTAGATCCGTCACAGATACGCAGTATTTT.

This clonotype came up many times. The CDR3 nucleotides are TGTGCCAGCAGCTTGTGGGACAGGGACCACGAGCAGTACTTC. This codes for CASSLWDRDHEQYF. The chain employs TRBV5-5 and TRBJ2-7; 9 bases match TRBD1. The CDR3 totals 14 residues. V dropped 1 base and J dropped 5; count of bases not matched to a gene: 4. The V gene's germline CDR1 is SGHKS and CDR2 YYEKEE (reference sequence).

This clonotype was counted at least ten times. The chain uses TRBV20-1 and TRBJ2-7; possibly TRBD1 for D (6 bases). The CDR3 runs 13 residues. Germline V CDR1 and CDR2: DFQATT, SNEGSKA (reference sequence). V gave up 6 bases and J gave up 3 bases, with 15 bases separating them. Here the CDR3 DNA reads TGCAGTGCGGAAAACGACAGGTTCTACGAGCAGTACTTC. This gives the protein CSAENDRFYEQYF.

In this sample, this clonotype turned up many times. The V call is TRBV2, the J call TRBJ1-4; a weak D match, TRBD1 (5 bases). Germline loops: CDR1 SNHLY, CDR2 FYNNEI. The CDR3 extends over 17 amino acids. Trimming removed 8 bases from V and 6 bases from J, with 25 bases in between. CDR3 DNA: TGTGCCAGCCGGGGCGAGGTCAAGGCAGGAAGGGATGAAAAACTGTTTTTT. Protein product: CASRGEVKAGRDEKLFF.

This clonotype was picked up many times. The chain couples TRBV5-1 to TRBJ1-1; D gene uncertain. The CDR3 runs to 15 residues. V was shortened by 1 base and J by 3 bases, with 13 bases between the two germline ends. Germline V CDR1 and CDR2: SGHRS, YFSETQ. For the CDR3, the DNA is TGCGCCAGCAGCTTGAAAACGCTACGGGACACTGAAGCTTTCTTT. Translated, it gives CASSLKTLRDTEAFF.

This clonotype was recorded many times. CDR3 nucleotide sequence: TGCGCCAGCAGCCTTGACAGGGCCTATGGCTACACCTTC. Encoded protein: CASSLDRAYGYTF. This chain uses TRBV4-1 with TRBJ1-2; 7 nucleotides line up with TRBD1. The J segment lost 4 bases and the V segment lost 4 bases, leaving 3 bases of the junction unmatched. The germline V gene has CDR1 MGHRA and CDR2 YSYEKL. This CDR3 is 13 amino acids long.

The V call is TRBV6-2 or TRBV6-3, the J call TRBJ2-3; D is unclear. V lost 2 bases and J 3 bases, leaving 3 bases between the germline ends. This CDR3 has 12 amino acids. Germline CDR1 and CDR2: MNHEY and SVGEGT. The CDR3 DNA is TGTGCCAGCAGTTACGAAACAGATACGCAGTATTTT. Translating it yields CASSYETDTQYF.

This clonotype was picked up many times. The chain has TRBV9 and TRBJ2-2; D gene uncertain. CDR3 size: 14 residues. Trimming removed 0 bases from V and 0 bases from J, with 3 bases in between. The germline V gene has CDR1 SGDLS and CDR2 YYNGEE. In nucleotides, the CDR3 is TGTGCCAGCAGCGTAGTCTCGAACACCGGGGAGCTGTTTTTT. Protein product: CASSVVSNTGELFF.

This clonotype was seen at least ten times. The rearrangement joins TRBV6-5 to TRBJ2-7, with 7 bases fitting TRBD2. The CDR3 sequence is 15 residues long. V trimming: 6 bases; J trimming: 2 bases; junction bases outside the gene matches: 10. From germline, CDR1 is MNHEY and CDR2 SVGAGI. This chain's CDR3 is CASSREEALPYEQYF. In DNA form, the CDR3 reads TGTGCCAGCAGCCGGGAGGAGGCCTTGCCCTACGAGCAGTACTTC.

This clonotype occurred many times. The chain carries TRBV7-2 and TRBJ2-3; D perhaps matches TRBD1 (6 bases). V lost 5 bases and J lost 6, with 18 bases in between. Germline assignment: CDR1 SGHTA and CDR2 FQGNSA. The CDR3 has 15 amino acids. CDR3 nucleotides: TGTGCCAGCAGCCTAACGTGGGGGCTTTATGATACGCAGTATTTT. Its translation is CASSLTWGLYDTQYF.

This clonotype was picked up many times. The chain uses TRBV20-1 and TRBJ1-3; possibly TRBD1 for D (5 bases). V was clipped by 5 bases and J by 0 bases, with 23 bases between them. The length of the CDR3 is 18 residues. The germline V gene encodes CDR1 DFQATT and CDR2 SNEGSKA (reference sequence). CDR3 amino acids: CSAAGGYSAGLSGNTIYF. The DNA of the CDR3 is TGCAGTGCTGCGGGAGGCTACTCGGCGGGACTCTCTGGAAACACCATATATTTT.

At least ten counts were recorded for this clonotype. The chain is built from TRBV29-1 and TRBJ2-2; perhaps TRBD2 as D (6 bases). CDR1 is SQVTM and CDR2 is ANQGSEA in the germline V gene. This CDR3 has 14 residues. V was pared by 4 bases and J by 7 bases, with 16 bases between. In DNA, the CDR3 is TGCAGCGTTGTAGGCGGGATATTCGGCGGGGAGCTGTTTTTT. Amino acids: CSVVGGIFGGELFF.

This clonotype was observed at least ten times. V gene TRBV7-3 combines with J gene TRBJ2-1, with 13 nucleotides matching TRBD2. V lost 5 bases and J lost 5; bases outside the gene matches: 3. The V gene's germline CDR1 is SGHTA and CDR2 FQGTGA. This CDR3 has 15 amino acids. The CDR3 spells CASSVLAGGNNEQFF. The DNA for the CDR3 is TGTGCCAGCAGCGTACTAGCGGGAGGGAACAATGAGCAGTTCTTC.

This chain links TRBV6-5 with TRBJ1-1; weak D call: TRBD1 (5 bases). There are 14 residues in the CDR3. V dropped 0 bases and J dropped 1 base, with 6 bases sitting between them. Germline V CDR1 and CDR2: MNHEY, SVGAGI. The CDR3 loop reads CASSYSRGNTEAFF. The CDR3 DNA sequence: TGTGCCAGCAGTTACTCGAGGGGGAACACTGAAGCTTTCTTT.

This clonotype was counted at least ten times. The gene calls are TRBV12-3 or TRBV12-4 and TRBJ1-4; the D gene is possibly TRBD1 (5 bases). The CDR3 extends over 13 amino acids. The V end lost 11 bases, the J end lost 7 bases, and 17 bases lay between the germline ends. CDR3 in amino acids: CASNSQEGEKLFF. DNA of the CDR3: TGTGCCTCAAACTCACAGGAAGGTGAAAAACTGTTTTTT.

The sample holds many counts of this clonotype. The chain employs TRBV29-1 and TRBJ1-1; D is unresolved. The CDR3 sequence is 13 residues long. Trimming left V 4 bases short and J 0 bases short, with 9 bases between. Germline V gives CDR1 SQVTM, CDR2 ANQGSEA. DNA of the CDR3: TGCAGCGTTGGAGGGAGCGTGAACACTGAAGCTTTCTTT. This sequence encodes CSVGGSVNTEAFF.